This TCR beta chain was identified in a study of T-cell reconstitution after alpha-beta-depleted transplantation in children. This clonotype was seen more than once but under ten times. Library preparation (for TCRbeta) was performed with unique molecular identifiers. TCRdb re-called the PCR reads through MiXCR, storing one row per CDR3 protein. This sample has 490,000 or so distinct CDR3 sequences, with approximately 13% found just once. The CDR3 spans 16 residues. V was clipped by 0 bases and J by 0 bases, with 9 bases between them. The germline CDR1 and CDR2 sequences are SGDLS and YYNGEE. The receptor was isolated from a human donor who donated a stem cell graft to a child with combined immunodeficiency. This rearrangement joins TRBV9 to TRBJ1-4; D unresolved. Sequenced here: PBMCs from the stem cell graft donor, sampled from the stem cell graft. Here the CDR3 DNA reads TGTGCCAGCAGCGTAGGAGGACCTGCAACTAATGAAAAACTGTTTTTT. Its translation: CASSVGGPATNEKLFF.